One and the same sample provided the 19 T cell receptor beta chains below, sequenced in a study of shared clonotypes between healthy human individuals. The repertoire was sequenced with immunoSEQ multiplex PCR; TCRdb's copy has only in-frame clones and lacks some. Of over a million clones in the sample, 95% to 97% were seen once. Specimen: naive CD4+ T cells sorted from blood. Specified subset: CD45RA+ positively selected. The receptor set was obtained from a man under 40 in good health.

The chain carries TRBV5-1 and TRBJ2-1; no reliable D call. Trimming removed 1 base from V and 0 bases from J, with 11 bases in between. CDR3 length: 16 amino acids. Germline values: CDR1 SGHRS, CDR2 YFSETQ. CDR3 residues: CASSLIRALSYNEQFF. The CDR3 coding sequence is TGCGCCAGCAGCTTGATTAGAGCCCTCTCCTACAATGAGCAGTTCTTC.

This chain links TRBV6-5 with TRBJ2-5, with unresolved D. Germline-derived CDR1 and CDR2 are MNHEY and SVGAGI. CDR3 size: 13 residues. V was shortened by 4 bases and J by 5 bases, with 11 bases between the two germline ends. CDR3 DNA sequence: TGTGCCAGCAGTTTTCTAGGCCCGGAGACCCAGTACTTC. Amino acid sequence: CASSFLGPETQYF.

The chain couples TRBV19 to TRBJ2-2; D not certain. CDR3 length: 15 residues. Germline loops: CDR1 LNHDA, CDR2 SQIVND (reference sequence). V lost 6 bases and J lost 2, with 13 bases in between. The CDR3 loop reads CASRTGNLNTGELFF. In DNA, the CDR3 is TGTGCCAGTAGAACCGGAAACCTAAACACCGGGGAGCTGTTTTTT. Complete variable domain (other parts from reference TRBV19 and TRBJ2-2): DGGITQSPKYLFRKEGQNVTLSCEQNLNHDAMYWYRQDPGQGLRLIYYSQIVNDFQKGDIAEGYSVSREKKESFPLTVTSAQKNPTAFYLCASRTGNLNTGELFFGEGSRLTVL.

This sequence joins TRBV27 and TRBJ2-7; D call uncertain. From germline, CDR1 is MNHEY and CDR2 SMNVEV (reference sequence). Trimming left V 5 bases short and J 10 bases short, with 21 bases between. CDR3 size: 14 residues. CDR3 region: CASSHARRQNSQYF. In DNA, the CDR3 is TGTGCCAGCAGTCACGCCCGCCGGCAGAATTCCCAGTACTTC.

This chain connects TRBV27 to TRBJ2-6; 8 bases fit TRBD1. The germline V gene has CDR1 MNHEY and CDR2 SMNVEV (reference sequence). The CDR3 loop spans 17 amino acids. V shed 5 bases, J shed 2 bases, and the junction held 8 bases outside the gene matches. CDR3 region: CASSIYSTGAGANVLTF. The CDR3, as DNA: TGTGCCAGCAGTATATACTCGACAGGGGCTGGGGCCAACGTCCTGACTTTC.

The chain combines TRBV7-2 with TRBJ2-6, with a weak D call TRBD2 (5 bases). The germline V and J ends were trimmed by 5 bases and 11 bases, with 16 bases remaining between them. Germline loops: CDR1 SGHTA, CDR2 FQGNSA. CDR3 length: 14 residues. Here the CDR3 DNA reads TGTGCCAGCAGCATAAGGACTGATCTCTACGTCCTGACTTTC. Amino acids: CASSIRTDLYVLTF.

The chain couples TRBV6-5 to TRBJ2-7, with TRBD2 matching over 14 bases. J gave up 5 bases and V 8 bases, and 5 bases lay outside the gene matches. The CDR3 is 14 amino acids. The germline gives CDR1 MNHEY, CDR2 SVGAGI. The CDR3 loop is CASRGLAGAHEQYF. DNA for the CDR3: TGTGCCAGCCGGGGACTAGCGGGAGCTCACGAGCAGTACTTC.

This sequence joins TRBV10-3 and TRBJ2-5; D uncertain. V was shortened by 3 bases and J by 1 base, with 6 bases between the two germline ends. The CDR3 length is 13 residues. CDR1 is ENHRY, CDR2 SYGVKD, per germline. The CDR3 coding sequence is TGTGCCATCAGTGATTTCCCCCAAGAGACCCAGTACTTC. Protein: CAISDFPQETQYF.

This clone has just a few counts. The V gene is TRBV7-2, the J gene TRBJ2-1, with D hard to call. Trimming took off 5 bases at V and 5 bases at J, with 19 bases between the two ends. Germline-derived CDR1 and CDR2 are SGHTA and FQGNSA. CDR3 size: 16 residues. CDR3 protein: CASSQVRGSPNNEQFF. CDR3 sequence (DNA): TGTGCCAGCAGCCAGGTTCGTGGGTCCCCTAACAATGAGCAGTTCTTC.

J is TRBJ1-1 and V is TRBV10-1; possible D gene TRBD1, 6 bases. The length of the CDR3 is 13 residues. Germline assignment: CDR1 WNHNN and CDR2 SYGVQD (reference sequence). V was shortened by 6 bases and J by 10 bases, with 18 bases between the two germline ends. The CDR3, as DNA: TGCGCCAGCAGCGCTAGGACAGATAGTAGAGCTTTCTTT. Translating gives CASSARTDSRAFF.

This clone was seen just once. The chain recombines TRBV14 with TRBJ2-1; 7 bases agree with TRBD1. CDR3 size: 15 residues. Trimming took 4 bases from V and 7 from J; bases not matched to a gene: 10. CDR1 and CDR2 (germline): SGHDN, FVKESK. The CDR3 here is CASSRNRGLGNEQFF. The CDR3 DNA reads TGTGCCAGCAGCCGTAATAGGGGGCTTGGGAATGAGCAGTTCTTC.

The CDR3 DNA reads as TGTGCCAGCAGCTTAAGATCTGGGAGTATACAAGAGACCCAGTACTTC. Its protein product is CASSLRSGSIQETQYF. The chain has TRBV7-9 and TRBJ2-5, with a possible D match to TRBD2 (5 bases). V was clipped by 2 bases and J by 2 bases, with 15 bases between them. Germline V gives CDR1 SEHNR, CDR2 FQNEAQ (reference sequence). This CDR3 is built from 16 residues.

As concerns this clone: The same CDR3 is also encoded by other DNA sequences in this sample. The rearrangement uses TRBV14 and TRBJ1-1; 7 bases are a match to TRBD1. Germline V gene data show CDR1 as SGHDN and CDR2 as FVKESK. The CDR3 length is 15 residues. Germline trimming cut 4 bases from V and 1 base from J; bases unmatched to any gene: 6. The CDR3 DNA reads as TGTGCCAGCAGCCTCCGGACAGGAAGGAACACTGAAGCTTTCTTT. Protein sequence: CASSLRTGRNTEAFF.

Concerning this clone: The same CDR3 arises from other DNA sequences in this sample as well. The chain has TRBV28 and TRBJ2-2; the D is unclear. CDR1 MDHEN and CDR2 SYDVKM come from the germline V gene. Trimming took 3 bases from V and 4 from J, leaving 6 bases between them. There are 13 residues in the CDR3. The CDR3 region has the DNA TGTGCCAGCAGTTTTCCCGGCACCGGGGAGCTGTTTTTT. Encoded protein: CASSFPGTGELFF.

The chain recombines TRBV5-1 with TRBJ2-1; no clear D gene. Germline-derived CDR1 and CDR2 are SGHRS and YFSETQ. The V end lost 0 bases, the J end lost 4 bases, and 11 bases lay between the germline ends. The CDR3 runs to 15 residues. The CDR3 DNA follows: TGCGCCAGCAGCTTGGAGAGCTTGGGGTACAATGAGCAGTTCTTC. This translates into CASSLESLGYNEQFF.

The CDR3 nucleotides are TGTGCCAGCTCACCACCGACTTGGGCAGGGAGCTCCTACGAGCAGTACTTC. It specifies CASSPPTWAGSSYEQYF. The chain couples TRBV18 to TRBJ2-7, with D perhaps assigned TRBD1 or TRBD2 (5 bases each). Germline V lookup: CDR1 KGHSH, CDR2 LQKENI. V shed 0 bases and J shed 0 bases, with 15 bases lying between them. This CDR3 has 17 residues.

The chain recombines TRBV9 with TRBJ2-1; D is ambiguous. This CDR3 region has 16 residues. The germline V gene has CDR1 SGDLS and CDR2 YYNGEE. V was trimmed by 0 bases and J by 0 bases, leaving 10 bases between them. The CDR3 bases are TGTGCCAGCAGCGTAGGGGCGCCTTACTCCTACAATGAGCAGTTCTTC. Translation: CASSVGAPYSYNEQFF.

As to this clone: The junction shows a germline mismatch at one end, possibly a read error. The chain combines TRBV7-7 with TRBJ2-1; 12 positions agree with TRBD2. The CDR3 length is 16 residues. From germline, CDR1 is SSHAT and CDR2 FNYEAQ (reference sequence). The CDR3 nucleotides read TGTGCTAGCAGCTCCCAAGGACTAGCGGGATGGGATGAGCAGTTCTTC. It yields the protein CASSSQGLAGWDEQFF.

Worth noting for this clone: This sample includes further DNA sequences coding for the same CDR3. This rearrangement joins TRBV5-1 to TRBJ2-5; perhaps TRBD2 as D (5 bases). Germline lookup yields CDR1 SGHRS and CDR2 YFSETQ. Deletions cut 0 bases from V and 2 bases from J, with 8 bases between. This CDR3 is 14 amino acids long. The CDR3 nucleotides read TGCGCCAGCAGCTTGGCACCGGGGCAAGAGACCCAGTACTTC. It is translated as CASSLAPGQETQYF.